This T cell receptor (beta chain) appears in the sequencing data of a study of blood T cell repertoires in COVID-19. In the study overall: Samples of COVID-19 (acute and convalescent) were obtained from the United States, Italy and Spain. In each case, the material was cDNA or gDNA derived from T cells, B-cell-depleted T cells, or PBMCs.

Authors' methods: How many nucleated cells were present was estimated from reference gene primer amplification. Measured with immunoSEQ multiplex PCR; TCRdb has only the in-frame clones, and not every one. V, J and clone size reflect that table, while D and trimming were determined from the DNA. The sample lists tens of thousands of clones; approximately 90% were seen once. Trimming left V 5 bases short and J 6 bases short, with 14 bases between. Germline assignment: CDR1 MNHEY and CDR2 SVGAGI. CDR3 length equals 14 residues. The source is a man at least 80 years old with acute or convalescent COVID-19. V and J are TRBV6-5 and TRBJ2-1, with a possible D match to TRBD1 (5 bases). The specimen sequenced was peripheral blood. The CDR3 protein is CASSLPGMGNEQFF. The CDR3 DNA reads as TGTGCCAGCAGTCTTCCAGGGATGGGCAATGAGCAGTTCTTC.